This T cell receptor (beta chain) was observed in a study of metastatic and nonmetastatic thyroid tumors. At the level of the study: Blood and tumor or nodule tissue repertoires from malignant and benign thyroid patients were compared.

TCRdb re-called the PCR reads through MiXCR. Among about 32,000 clones listed, roughly 25% were seen once. V was pared by 4 bases and J by 6 bases, with 5 bases of the junction left unmatched. The germline V gene encodes CDR1 MNHNS and CDR2 SASEGT. CDR3 length: 15 amino acids. Ten or more counts support this clone. In the same sample, other DNA sequences code for this CDR3. Patients had received no treatment of any kind before thyroid surgery. The sequencing sample was made of blood. The clonotype originates from a female donor with papillary thyroid cancer or a benign thyroid nodule (not recorded which). Some clones in this sample may be carry-over from other donors' samples. The V and J genes are TRBV6-1 and TRBJ2-3; TRBD2 matches at 12 bases. As DNA, the CDR3 is TGTGCCAGCAGTGCCGGACTAGCGGGAAGGGATACGCAGTATTTT. As protein: CASSAGLAGRDTQYF.